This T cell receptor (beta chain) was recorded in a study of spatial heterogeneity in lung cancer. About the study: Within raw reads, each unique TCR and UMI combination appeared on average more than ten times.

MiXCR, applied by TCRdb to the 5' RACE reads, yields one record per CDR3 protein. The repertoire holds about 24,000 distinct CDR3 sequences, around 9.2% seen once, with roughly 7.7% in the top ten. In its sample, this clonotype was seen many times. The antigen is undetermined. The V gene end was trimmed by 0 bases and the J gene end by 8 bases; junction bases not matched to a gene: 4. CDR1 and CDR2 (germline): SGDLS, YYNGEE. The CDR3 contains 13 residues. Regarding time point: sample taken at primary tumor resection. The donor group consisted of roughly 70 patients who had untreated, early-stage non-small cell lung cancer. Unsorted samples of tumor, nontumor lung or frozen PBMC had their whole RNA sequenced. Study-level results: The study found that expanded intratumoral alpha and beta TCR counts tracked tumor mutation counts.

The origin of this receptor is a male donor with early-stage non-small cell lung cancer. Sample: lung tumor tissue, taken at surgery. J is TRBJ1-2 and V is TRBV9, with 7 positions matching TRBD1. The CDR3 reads CASSVGQGVGYTF. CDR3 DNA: TGTGCCAGCAGCGTAGGACAGGGCGTGGGCTACACCTTC.